This passage covers 5 T cell receptor beta chains from one sample sequenced in a study of CD8 T cells in Susac syndrome. Reverse transcription of roughly 0.5 to 1 ug RNA was performed with random hexamers. TCRdb used MiXCR to reprocess the immunoSEQ multiplex PCR reads, holding one entry per CDR3 protein. The table records about 71,000 distinct CDR3 sequences, around 96% of them present only once. The sample comprised CD4+ T cells from PBMCs. These receptors came from a human donor with multiple sclerosis.

The rearrangement uses TRBV24-1 and TRBJ2-3; D remains unclear. Looked up from germline, CDR1 is KGHDR and CDR2 is SFDVKD. Trimming pared 4 bases from V and 0 bases from J, leaving 4 bases between. The CDR3 has 13 residues. Here the CDR3 DNA reads TGTGCCACCAGTGACCCCAGCACAGATACGCAGTATTTT. It specifies CATSDPSTDTQYF.

V usage is TRBV5-1 and J usage is TRBJ2-2; TRBD1 matches 7 bases. This CDR3 region has 15 residues. Trimming cost V 1 base and J 1 base; bases outside gene matches: 1. Germline lookup yields CDR1 SGHRS and CDR2 YFSETQ. The CDR3 loop reads CASSLRQGNTGELFF. The CDR3 DNA is TGCGCCAGCAGCTTGAGACAGGGGAACACCGGGGAGCTGTTTTTT.

The chain is built from TRBV18 and TRBJ2-5, with D possibly TRBD1 on 6 matching bases. V lost 3 bases and J lost 5, with 10 bases in between. Germline V lookup: CDR1 KGHSH, CDR2 LQKENI. The CDR3 covers 13 residues. The CDR3 DNA reads TGTGCCAGCTCACCGGACAGATCGGAGACCCAGTACTTC. It specifies CASSPDRSETQYF.

This sequence joins TRBV11-2 and TRBJ2-7, with D perhaps TRBD1 (6 bases). This CDR3 comprises 12 residues. The germline CDR1 and CDR2 sequences are SGHAT and FQNNGV. The V end lost 5 bases, the J end lost 5 bases, and 10 bases lay between the germline ends. CDR3 in DNA: TGTGCCAGCAGCCTCAGGGGCCACGAGCAGTACTTC. Amino acids: CASSLRGHEQYF.

V and J are TRBV12-3 or TRBV12-4 and TRBJ1-2; 7 nucleotides agree with TRBD1. The junction had 17 bases not matched to a gene; V was cut back by 5 bases and J by 8 bases. The CDR3 has 16 residues. The CDR3 sequence: CASSTTGPGRGEGYTF. The DNA of the CDR3 is TGTGCCAGCAGTACGACAGGGCCCGGGCGTGGAGAAGGCTACACCTTC.